The 14 T cell receptor beta chains listed next were all sequenced from one sample in a study of blood T cell repertoires in COVID-19. The method was immunoSEQ multiplex PCR; TCRdb's version includes in-frame clones alone and lacks a portion of them. The data contain 40,000 or so clones, approximately 85% of them singletons. The material sequenced was peripheral blood. These receptors were collected from a human donor in a cohort sampled during active COVID-19.

The genes are TRBV5-4 and TRBJ2-5; 8 nucleotides match TRBD2. The CDR3 is 14 residues long. V lost 3 bases, J lost 2 bases, and 3 bases stayed unmatched. The germline CDR1 and CDR2 sequences are SGHNT and YYREEE (reference sequence). CDR3 in DNA: TGTGCCAGCAGCTCGCGGGGGGCACAAGAGACCCAGTACTTC. This encodes CASSSRGAQETQYF.

This clone was observed once. The chain recombines TRBV7-9 with TRBJ1-1, with 7 positions matching TRBD1. Trimming cost V 5 bases and J 1 base; bases outside gene matches: 16. In germline, CDR1 is SEHNR, CDR2 FQNEAQ (reference sequence). The CDR3 length is 18 residues. The CDR3: CASSESWTGELQNTEAFF. CDR3 bases: TGTGCCAGCAGCGAATCCTGGACAGGCGAACTACAGAACACTGAAGCTTTCTTT.

CDR3 DNA: TGTGCCAGCAGCTTGGATTCGGGGGGGCGCACTGAAGCTTTCTTT. Translating it yields CASSLDSGGRTEAFF. This chain connects TRBV5-6 to TRBJ1-1; weak D call: TRBD1 (6 bases). Trimming left V 0 bases short and J 4 bases short, with 13 bases between. The CDR3 loop spans 15 amino acids. The V gene's germline CDR1 is SGHDT and CDR2 YYEEEE.

V and J are TRBV11-2 and TRBJ2-3, with 8 bases fitting TRBD2. After removal of 3 bases from V and 2 bases from J, the junction contained 10 bases not matched to a gene. The germline V gene encodes CDR1 SGHAT and CDR2 FQNNGV. The CDR3 runs to 17 residues. The chain's CDR3 is CASSFRRSGGVTDTQYF. The CDR3 DNA sequence: TGTGCCAGCAGCTTTAGGCGATCGGGGGGGGTCACAGATACGCAGTATTTT.

This chain joins TRBV3-1 (or the pseudogene TRBV3-2) and TRBJ1-3; the match to TRBD1 covers 7 bases. This CDR3 has 12 amino acids. CDR1 LGHDT and CDR2 YNNKEL come from the germline V gene (reference sequence). The ends lost 0 bases at V and 12 bases at J; junction bases unmatched: 2. The DNA of the CDR3 is TGTGCCAGCAGCCAAGACAGGGGGGTCATATATTTT. Residues: CASSQDRGVIYF.

The chain carries TRBV7-9 and TRBJ2-2; no clear D. In germline, CDR1 is SEHNR, CDR2 FQNEAQ (reference sequence). The CDR3 is 14 residues long. The V gene lost 5 bases and the J gene lost 1 base, with 8 bases spanning the gap. The CDR3 DNA follows: TGTGCCAGCAGCCCGTCGGGGAACACCGGGGAGCTGTTTTTT. Translating gives CASSPSGNTGELFF.

The CDR3 bases are TGTGCCAGCGGGAGGGGCAGAAATCAGCCCCAGCATTTT. It is translated as CASGRGRNQPQHF. The rearrangement joins TRBV7-8 to TRBJ1-5; a weak D match, TRBD1 (5 bases). CDR3 length equals 13 residues. V lost 8 bases and J lost 4, with 12 bases in between. Germline lookup yields CDR1 SGHVS and CDR2 FQNEAQ.

The rearrangement uses TRBV15 and TRBJ2-1, with D maybe TRBD2 (5 bases). Trimming removed 0 bases at V and 3 bases at J, with 15 bases between. The CDR3 consists of 17 residues. Per germline, CDR1 LNHNV and CDR2 YYDKDF (reference sequence). DNA for the CDR3: TGTGCCACCAGCAGAGAGAGACTGCGGGCCGGCTACAATGAGCAGTTCTTC. It translates to CATSRERLRAGYNEQFF.

V usage is TRBV27 and J usage is TRBJ2-1; TRBD2 matches 14 bases. V gave up 4 bases and J gave up 8 bases; unmatched junction bases: 13. Germline V lookup: CDR1 MNHEY, CDR2 SMNVEV (reference sequence). The CDR3 is 18 residues long. The CDR3 here is CASSSKIGTSGSVDEQFF. CDR3 sequence (DNA): TGTGCCAGCAGTTCAAAAATCGGGACTAGCGGGAGTGTCGATGAGCAGTTCTTC.

The rearrangement joins TRBV7-8 to TRBJ2-3; no clear D. Germline V gene sequence: CDR1 SGHVS, CDR2 FQNEAQ. Trimming shortened V by 5 bases and J by 4 bases, and 10 bases separated the two germline ends. This CDR3 comprises 13 residues. CDR3 nucleotide sequence: TGTGCCAGCAGCCTGACACCCTCAGATACGCAGTATTTT. Its translation is CASSLTPSDTQYF.

This clone was picked up one time. This chain joins TRBV2 and TRBJ1-5, with TRBD1 matching over 11 bases. The CDR3 consists of 15 residues. The germline gives CDR1 SNHLY, CDR2 FYNNEI. V shed 5 bases and J 5 bases; nucleotides not matched to a gene: 5. In DNA form, the CDR3 reads TGTGCCAGCAGTCAAGGACAGGGGGCTTATCAGCCCCAGCATTTT. Amino acids: CASSQGQGAYQPQHF. Supplemented by reference TRBV2 and TRBJ1-5, the full variable domain reads EPEVTQTPSHQVTQMGQEVILRCVPISNHLYFYWYRQILGQKVEFLVSFYNNEISEKSEIFDDQFSVERPDGSNFTLKIRSTKLEDSAMYFCASSQGQGAYQPQHFGDGTRLSIL.

This chain links TRBV6-5 with TRBJ1-2; 7 nucleotides line up with TRBD1. The CDR3 covers 13 residues. Trimming cost V 6 bases and J 8 bases; bases outside gene matches: 9. The V gene's germline CDR1 is MNHEY and CDR2 SVGAGI. The CDR3 loop reads CASRLQGPGGYTF. CDR3 sequence (DNA): TGTGCCAGCAGATTACAGGGGCCTGGGGGCTACACCTTC.

The chain employs TRBV11-3 and TRBJ2-2; 9 bases agree with TRBD2. The CDR3 runs 18 residues. Per germline, CDR1 SGHNT and CDR2 YENEEA. V lost 0 bases and J lost 1; bases outside the gene matches: 6. CDR3 DNA sequence: TGTGCCAGCAGCTTAGAGCCCCTAGCGGGACTGAACACCGGGGAGCTGTTTTTT. As protein: CASSLEPLAGLNTGELFF.

The chain recombines TRBV2 with TRBJ1-2, with 7 bases lining up with TRBD1. The J segment lost 4 bases and the V segment lost 5 bases, leaving 10 bases of the junction unmatched. The CDR3 is 15 residues long. Germline CDR1 and CDR2: SNHLY and FYNNEI. The CDR3 reads CASSSRQGSSYGYTF. CDR3 sequence (DNA): TGTGCCAGCAGTTCAAGACAGGGATCATCCTATGGCTACACCTTC.